This TCR beta chain was sequenced in a study of OX40 agonist ivuxolimab in advanced cancers. In the study overall: Across the patients, intravenous ivuxolimab was delivered every 2 weeks at 0.01 to 10 mg/kg.

Study observations and caveats: Those patients achieving a partial response at 0.1-3.0 mg/kg showed among the lowest clonal expansion.

The table came from immunoSEQ multiplex PCR; TCRdb's copy has only in-frame clones and leaves some out. Among more than 60,000 clones listed, approximately 85% were seen once. For this clone: Its specificity is unknown.

The CDR3 is 13 amino acids. After removal of 6 bases from V and 5 bases from J, the junction contained 6 bases not matched to a gene. Germline lookup yields CDR1 MNHNY and CDR2 SVGAGI (reference sequence). The V and J genes are TRBV6-6 and TRBJ1-2; 7 positions agree with TRBD1. The sequence was collected from an adult with an advanced solid tumor such as melanoma, head and neck, liver or kidney cancer. Sample: CD4+ or CD8+ T cells sorted from blood, taken in a trial of the OX40 agonist ivuxolimab. The CDR3 DNA reads TGTGCCAGCAGACAAGGGACAGCTTATGGCTACACCTTC. This encodes CASRQGTAYGYTF.